The clone carrying this T cell receptor beta chain has just a few counts. TCRdb's copy holds only in-frame clones and misses some; the assay was immunoSEQ multiplex PCR. The sample yields some 120,000 clones, around 93% seen once. The data originate from a study of control samples from healthy donors and cancer patients. This CDR3 is 13 amino acids long. V was cut by 0 bases and J by 2 bases, with 5 bases left in between. In germline, CDR1 is GTSNPN, CDR2 SVGIG (reference sequence). V gene TRBV30 combines with J gene TRBJ1-5; D not resolved. What was sequenced was blood. This receptor was identified in a man between 18 and 35 years old in good health. In DNA, the CDR3 is TGTGCCTGGAGTGTTACAGGCAATCAGCCCCAGCATTTT. Translating gives CAWSVTGNQPQHF.